This T cell receptor (beta chain) was identified in a study of OX40 agonist ivuxolimab in advanced cancers. A few counts support this clone. Its target is unknown. General observations from the study: The 0.1-3.0 mg/kg partial responders had among the lowest clonal expansion. CD8+ T cells (on average) carried more expanded clones than CD4+ T cells.

The CDR3 has 15 amino acids. Trimming took off 3 bases at V and 7 bases at J, with 19 bases between the two ends. From germline, CDR1 is MGHRA and CDR2 YSYEKL. Clones were sequenced by immunoSEQ multiplex PCR, and TCRdb holds only the in-frame ones, with some missing. The sample shows 21,000 or so clones, just over 85% of them seen only once. This sequence joins TRBV4-1 and TRBJ2-7; a possible D gene is TRBD1 (6 bases). The sample was CD4+ or CD8+ T cells sorted from blood, taken in a trial of the OX40 agonist ivuxolimab. The origin of this receptor is an adult with an advanced solid tumor such as melanoma, head and neck, liver or kidney cancer. CDR3 in amino acids: CASSHQGFIVWEQYF. The CDR3 bases are TGCGCCAGCAGCCATCAGGGGTTTATAGTGTGGGAGCAGTACTTC.